This TCR beta chain was sequenced during a study of shared clonotypes between healthy human individuals. J was trimmed by 0 bases and V by 4 bases; bases with no gene match: 6. Germline V gene lookup returns CDR1 SGHNT and CDR2 YYREEE (reference sequence). The CDR3 totals 16 residues. Profiled with immunoSEQ multiplex PCR; TCRdb holds only in-frame clones, not every one. Here the sample spans some 1.1 million clones, roughly 77% being singletons. Material for sequencing was memory CD4+ T cells from PBMCs. The sample's subset: CD45RA-negative fraction. This receptor was identified in a man younger than 35 in good health. Some clones in this sample may be carry-over from other donors' samples. V and J are TRBV5-4 and TRBJ2-3, with 9 positions matching TRBD2. CDR3 in amino acids: CASSLRLAASTDTQYF. CDR3 DNA sequence: TGTGCCAGCAGCCTTAGACTAGCGGCAAGCACAGATACGCAGTATTTT.